The clone carrying this T cell receptor beta chain was detected a few times. Original methodology: Amplified reference gene primers provided the basis for estimating nucleated cell counts. Clones were sequenced by immunoSEQ multiplex PCR, and TCRdb holds only the in-frame ones, with some missing. D and trimming were read from the DNA, whereas the V and J calls and clone size are those reported in that table. The table has around 120,000 clones, approximately 79% seen once. This record belongs to a study of blood T cell repertoires in COVID-19. Study-wide context: The study drew acute and convalescent COVID-19 samples from the United States, Italy and Spain. T cells, B-cell-depleted T cells, or PBMCs provided the cDNA or gDNA that served as material.

Trimming removed 4 bases from V and 1 base from J, with 7 bases in between. Germline CDR1 and CDR2: ENHRY and SYGVKD. CDR3 length: 13 residues. This chain connects TRBV10-3 to TRBJ1-1, with unresolved D. The receptor was derived from a man in his 70s with active or convalescent COVID-19. The specimen was peripheral blood. CDR3 in DNA: TGTGCCATCAGTGTCACAGAGAACACTGAAGCTTTCTTT. Encoded protein: CAISVTENTEAFF.